The T cell receptor beta chain under discussion was sequenced for a study of shared clonotypes between healthy human individuals. Study findings and constraints: Researchers sampled blood only, noting tissue repertoires likely differ. Naive CD4 clonotypes overlapped across a handful of donors at around 4.8%.

The study enrolled healthy HIV-negative adults without recent acute infections or vaccinations as donors. The study drew all its donors from Caucasian adults living in Nashville, Tennessee. In germline, CDR1 is SGDLS, CDR2 YYNGEE. This CDR3 has 15 amino acids. V was trimmed by 0 bases and J by 5 bases, leaving 12 bases between them. Some clones are missing from TCRdb's copy, which holds only in-frame ones; the method was immunoSEQ multiplex PCR. This sample carries about 2 million clones, 90% to 95% of them seen once, and the ten largest clones take roughly 0.13%. Points on this clone: Its cognate antigen is unknown.

The sequenced material came from naive CD4+ T cells sorted from blood. The sample's subset: CD45RA+ positively selected. This TCR derives from a man aged 18 to 30 in good health. The chain couples TRBV9 to TRBJ2-1; D might be TRBD1 (5 bases). The CDR3 protein is CASSVASVGDNEQFF. The CDR3 DNA follows: TGTGCCAGCAGCGTAGCATCGGTAGGGGACAATGAGCAGTTCTTC.